The 28 T cell receptor beta chains given below trace back to one sample, sequenced in a study of T cells in Graves' hyperthyroidism and ophthalmopathy. Authors of the study amplified TCR beta CDR3 regions from RNA transcripts. In the first-round RT-PCR of the TCR CDR3, the HTBI primer set was used. TCRdb recomputed calls from the multiplex PCR reads with MiXCR, one row per CDR3 protein. The repertoire holds around 350,000 distinct CDR3 sequences, with roughly a sixth as singletons. The sample consisted of blood. Receptors originate from a woman in her 30s with Graves' hyperthyroidism that later progressed to Graves' ophthalmopathy.

The chain combines TRBV6-1 with TRBJ2-1; 14 bases line up with TRBD2. CDR1 and CDR2 (germline): MNHNS, SASEGT. With V trimmed by 6 bases and J by 9 bases, 7 bases remained unmatched. This CDR3 comprises 15 residues. The CDR3 DNA is TGTGCCAGCAGCAGAGGGACTAGCGGGAGCGGTGAGCAGTTCTTC. Translation gives CASSRGTSGSGEQFF.

This rearrangement joins TRBV7-9 to TRBJ2-6; TRBD2 matches at 8 bases. The CDR3 covers 20 residues. Trimming at V came to 5 bases and at J to 0 bases, leaving 15 bases not matched to a gene. CDR1 and CDR2 (germline): SEHNR, FQNEAQ (reference sequence). The CDR3 DNA reads as TGTGCCAGCAGCCCTTCGGGGGGGCAGGACTTTACCTCTGGGGCCAACGTCCTGACTTTC. Amino acid sequence: CASSPSGGQDFTSGANVLTF.

This clonotype came up a few times. V usage is TRBV28 and J usage is TRBJ2-5, with D perhaps TRBD1 (6 bases). The CDR3 contains 15 residues. Trimming shortened V by 2 bases and J by 3 bases, and 13 bases separated the two germline ends. CDR1 is MDHEN, CDR2 SYDVKM, per germline. The CDR3 sequence is CASSLALTGKETQYF. The CDR3 DNA follows: TGTGCCAGCAGTTTAGCGCTCACAGGGAAAGAGACCCAGTACTTC. Complete variable domain (other parts from reference TRBV28 and TRBJ2-5): DVKVTQSSRYLVKRTGEKVFLECVQDMDHENMFWYRQDPGLGLRLIYFSYDVKMKEKGDIPEGYSVSREKKERFSLILESASTNQTSMYLCASSLALTGKETQYFGPGTRLLVL.

To note about this clonotype: A much bigger clone sits one base away, suggesting this may be a read error. The V gene is TRBV24-1, the J gene TRBJ2-7; 8 nucleotides align to TRBD2. Per the germline V gene, CDR1 is KGHDR and CDR2 is SFDVKD. V was clipped by 12 bases and J by 5 bases; unmatched bases: 11. This CDR3 has 13 residues. CDR3 loop: CAAQREWGHEQYF. CDR3 bases: TGTGCCGCTCAGCGGGAGTGGGGCCACGAGCAGTACTTC.

This clonotype has ten or more counts. The chain has TRBV20-1 and TRBJ2-1; 12 positions agree with TRBD2. CDR1 is DFQATT, CDR2 SNEGSKA, per germline (reference sequence). The V and J ends lost 4 bases and 6 bases, in that order; junction bases with no gene match: 4. This CDR3 has 14 residues. The CDR3 nucleotides read TGCAGTGCTACTAGCGGGGGGGGGAGCAATGAGCAGTTCTTC. This sequence encodes CSATSGGGSNEQFF.

This clonotype turned up a few times. In DNA, the CDR3 is TGTGCCAGCAGCCAAGGACTAGCGGGGGCAAACTACGAGCAGTACTTC. This translates into CASSQGLAGANYEQYF. The V and J genes are TRBV3-1 and TRBJ2-7, with 12 bases that match TRBD2. In germline, CDR1 is LGHDT, CDR2 YNNKEL (reference sequence). The J segment lost 3 bases and the V segment lost 1 base, leaving 4 bases of the junction unmatched. The CDR3 loop spans 16 amino acids.

Notes on this clonotype: The junction shows a germline mismatch at one end, possibly a read error. The genes are TRBV7-7 and TRBJ2-5, with TRBD1 identical over 10 bases. The CDR3 has 15 residues. The germline V gene has CDR1 SSHAT and CDR2 FNYEAQ (reference sequence). CDR3 sequence: CASSPRTGGVETQYF. The DNA of the CDR3 is TGTGCTAGCAGCCCACGGACAGGGGGAGTAGAGACCCAGTACTTC. Variable domain in full (rest from reference TRBV7-7 and TRBJ2-5): GAGVSQSPRYKVTKRGQDVTLRCDPISSHATLYWYQQALGQGPEFLTYFNYEAQPDKSGLPSDRFSAERPEGSISTLTIQRTEQRDSAMYRCASSPRTGGVETQYFGPGTRLLVL.

This clonotype has at least ten counts. V and J are TRBV10-2 and TRBJ2-5; 11 bases agree with TRBD2. The V segment lost 1 base and the J segment 4 bases; nucleotides outside the gene matches: 2. The CDR3 consists of 15 residues. Germline values: CDR1 WSHSY, CDR2 SAAADI. The CDR3: CASSEFSGGAETQYF. In DNA, the CDR3 is TGCGCCAGCAGTGAGTTTAGCGGGGGGGCAGAGACCCAGTACTTC.

In the case of this clonotype: A much larger clonotype is one base distant, so this may be a read error. V usage is TRBV28 and J usage is TRBJ2-1; 10 nucleotides agree with TRBD2. This CDR3 has 15 amino acids. Germline loops: CDR1 MDHEN, CDR2 SYDVKM. Trimming took 3 bases from V and 12 from J; bases not matched to a gene: 11. CDR3 sequence: CASSFRGLAITGQFF. The CDR3 nucleotides read TGTGCCAGCAGTTTCCGGGGACTAGCGATAACTGGGCAGTTCTTC. The variable domain in full, with the rest retrieved from reference TRBV28 and TRBJ2-1, is DVKVTQSSRYLVKRTGEKVFLECVQDMDHENMFWYRQDPGLGLRLIYFSYDVKMKEKGDIPEGYSVSREKKERFSLILESASTNQTSMYLCASSFRGLAITGQFFGPGTRLTVL.

This chain uses TRBV3-1 with TRBJ2-4; 9 bases map to TRBD2. CDR3 length equals 17 residues. Trimming cost V 0 bases and J 6 bases; bases outside gene matches: 9. Germline-derived CDR1 and CDR2 are LGHDT and YNNKEL (reference sequence). As DNA, the CDR3 is TGTGCCAGCAGCCAAGAAGCGGGGGGCCTCGTGGGAAACATTCAGTACTTC. Encoded protein: CASSQEAGGLVGNIQYF.

A remark on this clonotype: This may arise from a read error, as a much more abundant clone is one base away. V is TRBV5-1 and J is TRBJ2-2; D is ambiguous. The length of the CDR3 is 15 residues. Germline values: CDR1 SGHRS, CDR2 YFSETQ. DNA for the CDR3: TGCACCAGCAGCTTGTTAGACCTGAACACCGGGGAGCTGTTTTTT. It specifies CTSSLLDLNTGELFF.

In its sample, this clonotype was seen many times. The chain links TRBV11-2 to TRBJ2-1; TRBD2 agrees at 8 bases. The trim removed 1 base at V and 4 bases at J, leaving 12 bases unmatched. The CDR3 has 18 residues. The germline gives CDR1 SGHAT, CDR2 FQNNGV. CDR3 in DNA: TGTGCCAGCAGCTTAGTATCTGGGAGCGGGGGTATTTACAATGAGCAGTTCTTC. Translation: CASSLVSGSGGIYNEQFF.

This clonotype came up many times. The chain employs TRBV19 and TRBJ2-1; D might be TRBD1 (6 bases). Trimming cost V 8 bases and J 9 bases, with 23 bases left between them. This CDR3 comprises 15 residues. Per the germline V gene, CDR1 is LNHDA and CDR2 is SQIVND (reference sequence). Here the CDR3 DNA reads TGTGCCAGTTCGACCCTGTCCTCTTTGGACAGTGAGCAGTTCTTC. Translated, it gives CASSTLSSLDSEQFF.

This clonotype was recorded at least ten times. The chain recombines TRBV20-1 with TRBJ2-3; TRBD2 agrees at 12 bases. Trimming removed 3 bases from V and 6 bases from J; junction bases left unmatched: 16. From germline, CDR1 is DFQATT and CDR2 SNEGSKA (reference sequence). CDR3 length: 18 residues. The CDR3 protein is CSARVSGLAGGPQDTQYF. The CDR3 nucleotides read TGCAGTGCTAGGGTATCAGGGCTAGCGGGGGGGCCTCAGGATACGCAGTATTTT.

At least ten counts were recorded for this clonotype. The DNA of the CDR3 is TGTGCCAGCAGTTCGGGACAGCTCCTCTACGAGCAGTACTTC. Protein: CASSSGQLLYEQYF. V usage is TRBV12-3 or TRBV12-4 and J usage is TRBJ2-7; 7 bases are a match to TRBD1. The V segment lost 4 bases and the J segment 3 bases; nucleotides outside the gene matches: 6. The CDR3 totals 14 residues.

This clonotype appeared a single time. Possible read error: a much larger clone is one base away. This chain links TRBV7-2 with TRBJ1-4; TRBD1 might be the D (6 bases). The CDR3 runs 13 residues. CDR1 is SGHTA, CDR2 FQGNSA, per germline. V was shortened by 5 bases and J by 7 bases, with 11 bases between the two germline ends. The CDR3 sequence is CASSNYRVEKLFF. The DNA of the CDR3 is TGTGCCAGCAGCAACTACAGGGTTGAAAAACTGTTTTTT.

This rearrangement joins TRBV30 to TRBJ2-2; no definite D call. There are 13 residues in the CDR3. Trimming stripped 4 bases from V and 0 bases from J, with 6 bases between. CDR1 is GTSNPN and CDR2 is SVGIG in the germline V gene (reference sequence). CDR3 in DNA: TGTGCCTGGAAACCGACGAACACCGGGGAGCTGTTTTTT. It encodes CAWKPTNTGELFF.

This clonotype was recorded at least ten times. The chain has TRBV6-2 or TRBV6-3 and TRBJ2-2; 12 nucleotides agree with TRBD2. The CDR3 is made up of 17 amino acids. The V gene's germline CDR1 is MNHEY and CDR2 SVGEGT. With V trimmed by 2 bases and J by 5 bases, 6 bases remained unmatched. The CDR3 DNA reads TGTGCCAGCAGTTACCTAGCGGGAGGGCCGCGGACCGGGGAGCTGTTTTTT. This codes for CASSYLAGGPRTGELFF.

Many counts were recorded for this clonotype. The chain combines TRBV6-6 with TRBJ2-7, with TRBD1 matching 7 bases. The trim removed 0 bases at V and 5 bases at J, leaving 4 bases unmatched. The CDR3 length is 14 residues. Germline CDR1 MNHNY, CDR2 SVGAGI (reference sequence). The CDR3 coding sequence is TGTGCCAGCAGTTACTCGGGACAGTCCAACGAGCAGTACTTC. It is translated as CASSYSGQSNEQYF.

The chain uses TRBV29-1 and TRBJ2-1; D possibly uses TRBD1 or TRBD2 (6 bases each). Germline V gene data show CDR1 as SQVTM and CDR2 as ANQGSEA. Trimming removed 7 bases from V and 4 bases from J, with 20 bases in between. There are 15 residues in the CDR3. In DNA, the CDR3 is TGCAGCGCGGAGGGACACGAGGACCCTTACAATGAGCAGTTCTTC. Protein product: CSAEGHEDPYNEQFF.

This clonotype was counted a single time. The V gene is TRBV6-2 or TRBV6-3, the J gene TRBJ1-1; D remains ambiguous. The CDR3 covers 17 residues. Trimming took off 0 bases at V and 1 base at J, with 15 bases between the two ends. The germline V gene has CDR1 MNHEY and CDR2 SVGEGT. CDR3 amino acids: CASSYSNRPRRNTEAFF. The CDR3 coding sequence is TGTGCCAGCAGTTACTCGAACCGGCCAAGACGGAACACTGAAGCTTTCTTT.

In its sample, this clonotype was seen many times. The CDR3 DNA is TGTGCCAGCAGCTACCCCCTGGACAGACAAGAGACCCAGTACTTC. It yields the protein CASSYPLDRQETQYF. The chain employs TRBV6-2 or TRBV6-3 and TRBJ2-5, with a tentative D call TRBD1 (6 bases). The CDR3 length is 15 residues. Per germline, CDR1 MNHEY and CDR2 SVGEGT. Trimming took 6 bases from V and 2 from J, leaving 16 bases between them.

This clonotype was observed at least ten times. The V and J genes are TRBV5-6 and TRBJ2-1; tentative D call: TRBD2 (6 bases). With 0 bases removed from V and 7 bases from J, the gap between germline ends came to 11 bases. CDR1 is SGHDT, CDR2 YYEEEE, per germline. The CDR3 runs to 14 residues. In DNA, the CDR3 is TGTGCCAGCAGCTTGGATCGCGGGACGAATGAGCAGTTCTTC. Translating gives CASSLDRGTNEQFF.

Remarks on this clonotype: This may come from a read error, since a much larger clone is one base off. V usage is TRBV29-1 and J usage is TRBJ1-5, with unresolved D. Germline V gene sequence: CDR1 SQVTM, CDR2 ANQGSEA. The CDR3 extends over 15 amino acids. V lost 6 bases and J lost 3, with 18 bases in between. CDR3 residues: CSVLDPHRPNQPQHF. DNA for the CDR3: TGCAGCGTCCTGGACCCACATCGGCCCAATCAGCCCCAGCATTTT. Looking up the rest from reference TRBV29-1 and TRBJ1-5 gives the full variable domain: SAVISQKPSRDICQRGTSLTIQCQVDSQVTMMFWYRQQPGQSLTLIATANQGSEATYESGFVIDKFPISRPNLTFSTLTVSNMSPEDSSIYLCSVLDPHRPNQPQHFGDGTRLSIL.

This clonotype was seen ten or more times. This chain uses TRBV10-3 with TRBJ2-5; TRBD2 matches at 7 bases. Looked up from germline, CDR1 is ENHRY and CDR2 is SYGVKD. The V segment lost 0 bases and the J segment 0 bases; nucleotides outside the gene matches: 16. This CDR3 region has 20 residues. The CDR3 nucleotides are TGTGCCATCAGTGAGTCACCGGGGGGTTACGCGAAAACCTACCAAGAGACCCAGTACTTC. It translates to CAISESPGGYAKTYQETQYF.

This clonotype showed up many times. The chain joins TRBV6-6 to TRBJ1-5; D unresolved. CDR3 length: 13 residues. The germline CDR1 and CDR2 sequences are MNHNY and SVGAGI (reference sequence). Deletions cut 2 bases from V and 6 bases from J, with 8 bases between. The CDR3, as DNA: TGTGCCAGCAGTTACACTACCGCTCAGCCCCAGCATTTT. This codes for CASSYTTAQPQHF.

The V and J genes are TRBV4-1 and TRBJ2-3; a weak D match, TRBD2 (6 bases). The CDR3 extends over 14 amino acids. Germline-derived CDR1 and CDR2 are MGHRA and YSYEKL. The V gene lost 4 bases and the J gene lost 1 base, with 9 bases spanning the gap. The CDR3 spells CASSRTTGTDTQYF. The CDR3 coding sequence is TGCGCCAGCAGCCGGACTACGGGCACAGATACGCAGTATTTT.

This clonotype has at least ten counts. This rearrangement joins TRBV2 to TRBJ1-1; D perhaps matches TRBD1 (5 bases). The germline V gene has CDR1 SNHLY and CDR2 FYNNEI. Trimming left V 3 bases short and J 1 base short, with 12 bases between. CDR3 length: 15 residues. The CDR3 spells CASSEQGASNTEAFF. CDR3 sequence (DNA): TGTGCCAGCAGTGAGCAGGGAGCCTCGAACACTGAAGCTTTCTTT.